This entry concerns a single TCR beta chain. As yet, its antigen is unknown. The germline gives CDR1 LNHDA, CDR2 SQIVND (reference sequence). The CDR3 consists of 11 residues. V shed 5 bases and J shed 6 bases, with 5 bases lying between them. Free of recent acute infections or vaccinations, the donors were healthy HIV-negative adults. Original handling: ImmunoSEQ only sent back junction sequences with no quality scores, so filtering was done differently. TCRdb keeps only in-frame clones here, not all; method: immunoSEQ multiplex PCR. V, J and clone size reflect that table, while D and trimming were determined from the DNA. The table includes about 2 million clones, over 85% detected once. The record originates from a study of shared clonotypes between healthy human individuals. General study results and limits: Larger estimated richness was generally seen in naive subsets than in memory subsets. The sharing of 5% to 6.5% of naive CD4 clonotypes was seen across a handful of donors.

The sequenced material came from naive CD4+ T cells sorted from blood. Subset described: CD45RA+ positively selected. The chain recombines TRBV19 with TRBJ2-1, with D unresolved. This sequence was found in a man in his late teens or twenties in good health. CDR3 loop: CASSRTNEQFF. As DNA, the CDR3 is TGTGCCAGTAGTCGGACCAATGAGCAGTTCTTC.